This TCR beta chain was sequenced for a study of human T cells and chemical hapten exposure (dated by TCRdb to 2020 to 2022). Context from the whole study: For sensitization, 2% DPC in acetone was applied to a roughly 2 cm by roughly 2 cm area of upper inner arm skin. Patient blood was sampled pre-sensitization (week 0) and at 2, 6 and about 24 weeks after DPC sensitization. Most of the patients in the cohort were female, and the cohort covered alopecia areata with under or over 50% scalp involvement, alopecia totalis and alopecia universalis. For TCR sequencing, blood came from about 28 alopecia patients at anywhere from one to four time points (pre-sensitization, 2, 6 and 24 weeks). Throughout the study period of 20 to 30 weeks, patients also received therapeutic DPC doses to the scalp every week. Patch testing was done on the upper back using Finn chambers containing 0.01% DPC, and results were scored after 6 days according to International Contact Dermatitis Research Group standards. The study tracked peripheral blood TCR repertoire changes in vivo during primary and secondary sensitization to the hapten diphenylcyclopropenone (DPC) in alopecia patients. Libraries were pooled for sequencing, and variation in per-sample TCR yields was attributed mainly to small differences in library volumes within the pool.

In its sample, this clonotype was seen a few times. The antigen it binds to is not known. Per-base quality was not reported, and no clone a single base away is much larger than it. What the time point label conveys for this sample: pre-sensitization, week 0. The treatment or condition label for this specimen denotes: therapeutic diphenylcyclopropenone sensitization with weekly scalp DPC. At every patch-test visit, the blood draw took place before the patch test was put on. To be eligible, patients had to be aged 18 to 70, diagnosed with alopecia and judged suitable for DPC therapy, while pregnant patients were excluded. Total RNA was extracted from unfractionated whole blood that had been collected in Tempus Blood RNA tubes. From a lookup of the germline V gene, CDR1 and CDR2 are SGHRS and YFSETQ. Reading from cysteine to phenylalanine, the CDR3 counts 15 amino acids. This entry keeps only the CDR3 DNA: 45 bases, framed from base 1. Relative to germline, V is 0 bases shorter and J is 5 bases shorter, with 14 bases between their ends.

What the research found in general, with its limitations: A positive correlation was found between the number of PT1 expanded TCRs and patch test score, with significance reached at thresholds 8, 16 and 32 but not 4. Significantly more large CDR3 similarity clusters were formed by expanded TCRs than by pre-sensitization or healthy control sets, consistent with antigen-driven responses. No change with DPC sensitization was found in the number of TCRs above 1 in 1000 frequency, and no evidence of global repertoire structure alterations was found. After repeated subsampling, the strength of the expansion versus patch-test correlation and the threshold at which it became significant changed. All patients had alopecia, a presumed autoimmune disease, so their immune response might differ from that of healthy individuals.

Libraries were built with RACE. Reads for this sample came from a NextSeq 500. During library preparation, unique molecular identifiers were attached to individual cDNA molecules so that TCRs could be counted in a quantitative, reproducible way. From each blood RNA sample, both TCR alpha and TCR beta chains were sequenced. Turning to the authors' computational methods: The median number of TCRs per sample was 95,638, ranging from 23,224 to 690,600. The Decombinator software suite was used to annotate V, J and CDR3 in the TCR reads. To make PS versus PT1 abundance plots, every sample was subsampled to the same number of TCRs (28,000). TCRs were defined as expanded if absent before sensitization and observed at least eight times at the 2-week time point. The public sequencing data were trimmed at Q25 with fastp and processed into clonotypes with MiXCR by TCRdb, which kept only in-frame beta chains. CDR3 protein duplicates are merged, each entry listing the most common genes and DNA. TCRdb assigned the V and J calls; the authors' analysis was not used. For this sample the table gives tens of thousands of distinct CDR3 sequences, of which 8% to 10% were detected only once. Of the sample, 3.6% is held by the ten largest clones.

Sequenced here: whole blood, sampled in connection with sensitization to the hapten diphenylcyclopropenone (DPC). This chain joins TRBV5-1 to TRBJ2-5; the best D guess is TRBD1, with 6 bases matching. The clonotype was recovered from a woman in her forties with alopecia areata. Some clones in this sample may be carry-over from other donors' samples. The CDR3 reads CASSLAQAGEETQYF. DNA sequence: TGCGCCAGCAGCTTGGCCCAGGCAGGGGAGGAGACCCAGTACTTC.